Listed below are T cell receptor beta chains from one sample, sequenced in a study of cytomegalovirus exposure and HLA in healthy donors. Using immunoSEQ multiplex PCR, the repertoire was profiled, and TCRdb retains in-frame clones only, with some absent. The repertoire has about 130,000 clones, approximately 69% of them found once; the top ten carry 6% to 8.5%. Source material: PBMCs. The origin of the receptors is a man aged 35 to 55 in good health and CMV-seropositive. The CDR3 runs from the conserved cysteine through the conserved F or W. The D gene is left open where the match is weak. Size is stated for part of the rows, as once, few or many counts, or as a class when the clone is expanded.

D	V	size	J	DNA	CDR3
NA	TRBV27	NA	TRBJ2-7	TGTGCCAGCAGTCCCCGGTTAGTGGCCATTGGGCCTTTATCCTACGAGCAGTACTTC	CASSPRLVAIGPLSYEQYF
NA	TRBV12-5	NA	TRBJ2-1	TGTGCTAGTGGTTTGCGAGTGGGGGCCTCTGACAATGAGCAGTTCTTC	CASGLRVGASDNEQFF
NA	TRBV19	NA	TRBJ2-1	TGTGCCAGTAGACCCTGGGCGGGAAGTGAGCAGTTCTTC	CASRPWAGSEQFF
TRBD1	TRBV5-8	NA	TRBJ1-4	TGTGCCAGCACGAGGGACGGACGGACAGGGAATGAAAAACTGTTTTTT	CASTRDGRTGNEKLFF
TRBD1	TRBV7-8	NA	TRBJ2-7	TGTGCCAGCAGCGTTGGGACAGACTACGAGCAGTACTTC	CASSVGTDYEQYF
NA	TRBV30	NA	TRBJ1-1	TGTGCCTGGAGTGCCGGGACTCCTTGGGCTTTCTTT	CAWSAGTPWAFF
NA	TRBV4-1	NA	TRBJ2-7	TGCGCCAGCAGCCAGGGGGGGGCTGACGCCTACGAGCAGTACTTC	CASSQGGADAYEQYF
NA	TRBV5-1	NA	TRBJ2-2	TGCGCCAGCAGCCCCAACCTCGGGGGAACGGGGGAGCTGTTTTTT	CASSPNLGGTGELFF
NA	TRBV28	once	TRBJ2-7	TGTGCCACATCAGGGGATGAGCAGTACTTC	CATSGDEQYF
TRBD1	TRBV5-1	once	TRBJ1-1	TGCGCCAGCAGCCTGCAGGGGGCGAAGAACACTGAAGCTTTCTTT	CASSLQGAKNTEAFF
TRBD1	TRBV2	NA	TRBJ1-2	TGTGCCAGCAGTGTCGGCTCTAGACAGGGGGCACAGGGTGGCTACACCTTC	CASSVGSRQGAQGGYTF